A selection of T cell receptor beta chains follows, all from one sample in a study of glioma-infiltrating T cells. TCRdb called the multiplex PCR reads again in MiXCR, with one record for every CDR3 protein. The sample yields 150,000 or so distinct CDR3 sequences, 39% seen once. Input material: glioma tissue, nonneoplastic brain tissue, or PBMCs (not recorded which). The receptor source for this set is a human donor with low-grade glioma or glioblastoma, undergoing nonglioma brain surgery, or in good health (not recorded which). The CDR3 runs from the conserved cysteine through the conserved F or W. The order of the fields is D gene, J gene, clone size, V gene, CDR3 protein, CDR3 DNA. The D gene is left open where the match is weak. Size tells how often a clone was seen (once, few, many) or the class of an expanded clone, and some rows leave it out.

d_gene: -; j_gene: TRBJ1-1; abundance: -; v_gene: TRBV6-1; CDR3aa: CASSIGRDTEAFF; CDR3nt: TGTGCCAGCAGCATAGGAAGGGACACTGAAGCTTTCTTT
d_gene: TRBD1; j_gene: TRBJ2-1; abundance: -; v_gene: TRBV7-9; CDR3aa: CASSQGQGEQFF; CDR3nt: TGTGCCAGCAGCCAAGGACAGGGGGAGCAGTTCTTC
d_gene: -; j_gene: TRBJ2-7; abundance: -; v_gene: TRBV7-2; CDR3aa: CASSLSRDYEQYF; CDR3nt: TGTGCCAGCAGCTTAAGCCGAGATTACGAGCAGTACTTC
d_gene: -; j_gene: TRBJ2-1; abundance: few; v_gene: TRBV4-2; CDR3aa: CASREGGLSFF; CDR3nt: TGTGCCAGCAGAGAAGGGGGGTTATCGTTCTTC
d_gene: -; j_gene: TRBJ2-5; abundance: -; v_gene: TRBV3-1; CDR3aa: CASSQDLRSVQETQYF; CDR3nt: TGTGCCAGCAGCCAAGATTTGAGGTCTGTCCAAGAGACCCAGTACTTC
d_gene: -; j_gene: TRBJ2-1; abundance: -; v_gene: TRBV27; CDR3aa: CASSGWQPGEDEQFF; CDR3nt: TGTGCCAGCAGTGGTTGGCAGCCCGGGGAGGATGAGCAGTTCTTC
d_gene: TRBD1; j_gene: TRBJ1-1; abundance: few; v_gene: TRBV20-1; CDR3aa: CSALLPGQGDTEAFF; CDR3nt: TGCAGTGCTCTTCTTCCGGGACAGGGTGACACTGAAGCTTTCTTT
d_gene: TRBD1; j_gene: TRBJ1-1; abundance: -; v_gene: TRBV20-1; CDR3aa: CSARRRTGGTEAFF; CDR3nt: TGCAGTGCTAGGCGGAGGACAGGGGGCACTGAAGCTTTCTTT
d_gene: TRBD2; j_gene: TRBJ2-1; abundance: few; v_gene: TRBV7-2; CDR3aa: CASRPGGGVHNEQFF; CDR3nt: TGTGCCAGCAGACCCGGGGGGGGCGTCCACAATGAGCAGTTCTTC
d_gene: -; j_gene: TRBJ1-1; abundance: many; v_gene: TRBV6-1; CDR3aa: CASSEIWVEAFF; CDR3nt: TGTGCCAGCAGTGAAATTTGGGTTGAAGCTTTCTTT
d_gene: TRBD2; j_gene: TRBJ2-5; abundance: few; v_gene: TRBV20-1; CDR3aa: CSASVAGAETQYF; CDR3nt: TGCAGTGCTAGTGTAGCGGGAGCGGAGACCCAGTACTTC
d_gene: -; j_gene: TRBJ1-6; abundance: few; v_gene: TRBV6-2/TRBV6-3; CDR3aa: CASSYSRDTVINSPLHF; CDR3nt: TGTGCCAGCAGTTACTCCCGGGACACCGTTATTAATTCACCCCTCCACTTT
d_gene: -; j_gene: TRBJ1-2; abundance: few; v_gene: TRBV19; CDR3aa: CASSTAPGSRGYTF; CDR3nt: TGTGCCAGTAGTACCGCCCCAGGGTCAAGGGGCTACACCTTC
d_gene: -; j_gene: TRBJ2-2; abundance: -; v_gene: TRBV10-3; CDR3aa: CAISESRTDTGELFF; CDR3nt: TGTGCCATCAGTGAGTCCCGGACGGACACCGGGGAGCTGTTTTTT
d_gene: -; j_gene: TRBJ1-1; abundance: -; v_gene: TRBV27; CDR3aa: CASKHFMNTEAFF; CDR3nt: TGTGCCAGCAAACATTTCATGAACACTGAAGCTTTCTTT
d_gene: TRBD2; j_gene: TRBJ2-5; abundance: few; v_gene: TRBV7-9; CDR3aa: CASSRRTSGGETQYF; CDR3nt: TGTGCCAGCAGCCGAAGGACTAGCGGGGGAGAGACCCAGTACTTC
d_gene: -; j_gene: TRBJ2-7; abundance: -; v_gene: TRBV4-1; CDR3aa: CASSQVGRGMRAGFYEQYF; CDR3nt: TGCGCCAGCAGCCAAGTGGGGCGGGGCATGCGGGCTGGATTCTACGAGCAGTACTTC